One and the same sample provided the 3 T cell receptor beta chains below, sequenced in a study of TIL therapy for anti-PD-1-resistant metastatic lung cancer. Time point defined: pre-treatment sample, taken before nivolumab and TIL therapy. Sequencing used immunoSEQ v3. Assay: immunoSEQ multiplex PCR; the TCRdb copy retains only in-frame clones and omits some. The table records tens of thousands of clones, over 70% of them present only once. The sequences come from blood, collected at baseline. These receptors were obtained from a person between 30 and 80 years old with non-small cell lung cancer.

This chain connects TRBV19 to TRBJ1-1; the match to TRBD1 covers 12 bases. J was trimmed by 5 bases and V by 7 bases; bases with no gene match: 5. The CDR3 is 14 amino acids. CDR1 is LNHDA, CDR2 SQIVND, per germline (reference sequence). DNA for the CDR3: TGTGCCAGTACCGGGACAGGGGGCCGGACTGAAGCTTTCTTT. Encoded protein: CASTGTGGRTEAFF.

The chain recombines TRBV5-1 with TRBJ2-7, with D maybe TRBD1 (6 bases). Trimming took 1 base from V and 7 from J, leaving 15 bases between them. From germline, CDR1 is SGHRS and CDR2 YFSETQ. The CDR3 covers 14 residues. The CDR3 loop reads CASSLYTGTGEQYF. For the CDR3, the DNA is TGCGCCAGCAGCTTGTATACAGGGACGGGGGAGCAGTACTTC.

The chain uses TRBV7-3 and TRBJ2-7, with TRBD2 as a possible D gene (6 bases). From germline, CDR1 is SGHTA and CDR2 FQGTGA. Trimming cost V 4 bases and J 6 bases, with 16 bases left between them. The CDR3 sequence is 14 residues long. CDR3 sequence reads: CASSSGGDFAEQYF. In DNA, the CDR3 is TGTGCCAGCAGCTCCGGCGGGGACTTCGCCGAGCAGTACTTC.